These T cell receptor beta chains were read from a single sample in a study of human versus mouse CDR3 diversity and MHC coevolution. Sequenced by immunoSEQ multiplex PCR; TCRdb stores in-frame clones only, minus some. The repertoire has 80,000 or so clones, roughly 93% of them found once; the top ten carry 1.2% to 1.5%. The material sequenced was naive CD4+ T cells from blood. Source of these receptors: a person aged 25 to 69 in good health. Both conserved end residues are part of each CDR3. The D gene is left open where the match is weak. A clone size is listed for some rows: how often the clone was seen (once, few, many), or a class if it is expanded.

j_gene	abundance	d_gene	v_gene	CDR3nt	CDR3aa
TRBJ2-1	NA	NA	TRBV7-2	TGTGCCAGCAGCTTGGGACTGACCTACAATGAGCAGTTCTTC	CASSLGLTYNEQFF
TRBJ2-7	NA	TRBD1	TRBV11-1	TGTGCCAGCAGCTCTAGGCGGACAGGGTTATACGAGCAGTACTTC	CASSSRRTGLYEQYF
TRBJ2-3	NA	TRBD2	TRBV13	TGTGCCAGCAGCCAGTACGGGACTAGCGGGGGGGTGTACACAGATACGCAGTATTTT	CASSQYGTSGGVYTDTQYF
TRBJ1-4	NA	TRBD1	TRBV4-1	TGCGCCAGCAGCCAAGTTTTGGGACAGGGGTATGAAAAACTGTTTTTT	CASSQVLGQGYEKLFF
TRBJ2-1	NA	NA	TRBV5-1	TGCGCCAGCAGCTCCCAGGGGGGTAACGGCAATGAGCAGTTCTTC	CASSSQGGNGNEQFF
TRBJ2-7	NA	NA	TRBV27	TGTGCCAGCAGTTTTACCGGGAGCTCCTACGAGCAGTACTTC	CASSFTGSSYEQYF
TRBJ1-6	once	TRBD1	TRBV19	TGTGCCAGTAGTACCGGACAGGCAGGATCACCCCTCCACTTT	CASSTGQAGSPLHF
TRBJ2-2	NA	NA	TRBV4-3	TGCGCCAGCAGCCACGGGACCGGGGAGCTGTTTTTT	CASSHGTGELFF
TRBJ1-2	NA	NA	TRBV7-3	TGTGCCAGCAGCTTAGGCGAGGGTCCCTATGGCTACACCTTC	CASSLGEGPYGYTF
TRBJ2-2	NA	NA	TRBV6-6	TGTGCCAGCAGTCGCCACCGGGGATTAGACACCGGGGAGCTGTTTTTT	CASSRHRGLDTGELFF
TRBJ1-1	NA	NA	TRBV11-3	TGTGCCAGCAGCTTAGGTCAGGGTCGTGGCACTGAAGCTTTCTTT	CASSLGQGRGTEAFF
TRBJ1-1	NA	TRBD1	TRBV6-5	TGTGCCAGCAGCTACGGGGACAGGGATGGTGAAGCTTTCTTT	CASSYGDRDGEAFF
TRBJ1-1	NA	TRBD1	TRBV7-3	TGTGCCAGCAGCTCGCAGGGGGACACTGAAGCTTTCTTT	CASSSQGDTEAFF
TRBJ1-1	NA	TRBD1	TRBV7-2	TGTGCCAGCACCGGGACAGGGGGCGCGAGCACTGAAGCTTTCTTT	CASTGTGGASTEAFF
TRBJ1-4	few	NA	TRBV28	TGTGCCAGCACTCCCCAGGGTGGAAATGAAAAACTGTTTTTT	CASTPQGGNEKLFF
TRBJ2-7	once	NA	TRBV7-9	TGTGCCAGCAGCTCGTATAGAGGGGGATCCTACGAGCAGTACTTC	CASSSYRGGSYEQYF
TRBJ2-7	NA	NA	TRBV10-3	TGTGCCATCAGTCTGACAGAAGGCGTGCAGTACTTC	CAISLTEGVQYF
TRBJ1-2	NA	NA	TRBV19	TGTGCCAGTAGTATAGAGGGCAGACGGCATGGCTACACCTTC	CASSIEGRRHGYTF
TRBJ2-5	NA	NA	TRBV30	TGTGCCTGGAGTAGACATGGGGGCAGTTTGAAAGAGACCCAGTACTTC	CAWSRHGGSLKETQYF
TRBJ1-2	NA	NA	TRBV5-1	TGCGCCAGCAGCTATTCTCAGCAGGGAGGATACTATGGCTACACCTTC	CASSYSQQGGYYGYTF
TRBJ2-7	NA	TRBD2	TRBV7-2	TGCGCCAGCAGCCAAACTAGCGGGGCGTACGAGCAGTACTTC	CASSQTSGAYEQYF
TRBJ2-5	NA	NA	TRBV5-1	TGCGCCAGCAGTGCTTTGGGCGAGACCCAGTACTTC	CASSALGETQYF
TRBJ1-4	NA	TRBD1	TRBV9	TGTGCCAGCAGCCGGGACAGCTCAACTAATGAAAAACTGTTTTTT	CASSRDSSTNEKLFF